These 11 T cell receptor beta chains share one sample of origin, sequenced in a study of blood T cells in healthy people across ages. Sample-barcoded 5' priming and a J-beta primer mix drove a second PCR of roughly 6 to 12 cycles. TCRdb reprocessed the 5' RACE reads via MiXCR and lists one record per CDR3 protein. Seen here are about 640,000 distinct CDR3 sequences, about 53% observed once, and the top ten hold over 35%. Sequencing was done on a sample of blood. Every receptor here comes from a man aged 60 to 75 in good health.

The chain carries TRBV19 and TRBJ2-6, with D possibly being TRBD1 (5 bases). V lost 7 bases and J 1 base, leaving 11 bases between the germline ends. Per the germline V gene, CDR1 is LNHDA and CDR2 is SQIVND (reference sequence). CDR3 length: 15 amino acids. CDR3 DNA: TGTGCCAGTAACAGGAAGCAATCTGGGGCCAACGTCCTGACTTTC. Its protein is CASNRKQSGANVLTF. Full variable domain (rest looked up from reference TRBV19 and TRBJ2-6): DGGITQSPKYLFRKEGQNVTLSCEQNLNHDAMYWYRQDPGQGLRLIYYSQIVNDFQKGDIAEGYSVSREKKESFPLTVTSAQKNPTAFYLCASNRKQSGANVLTFGAGSRLTVL.

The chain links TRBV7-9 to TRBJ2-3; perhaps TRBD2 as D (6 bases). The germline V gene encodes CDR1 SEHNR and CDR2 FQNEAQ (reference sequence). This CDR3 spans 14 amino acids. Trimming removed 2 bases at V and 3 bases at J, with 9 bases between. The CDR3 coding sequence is TGTGCCAGCAGCTTAAGACTAGAGACAGATACGCAGTATTTT. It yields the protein CASSLRLETDTQYF.

The CDR3 is CAITKSAGGFSYEQYF. Written as DNA, the CDR3 is TGTGCCATCACCAAGAGCGCCGGGGGATTTTCTTACGAGCAGTACTTC. The rearrangement links TRBV10-3 to TRBJ2-5; a possible D gene is TRBD2 (6 bases). The J call may be incorrect, as the DNA end agrees better with TRBJ2-7. This CDR3 has 16 residues. Germline CDR1 reads ENHRY; CDR2 reads SYGVKD.

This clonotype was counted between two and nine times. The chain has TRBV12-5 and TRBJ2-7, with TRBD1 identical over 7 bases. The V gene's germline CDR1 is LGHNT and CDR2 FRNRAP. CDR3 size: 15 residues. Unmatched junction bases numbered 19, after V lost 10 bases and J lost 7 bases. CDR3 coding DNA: TGTGCTATGGCCCCTCAGGGGGTATCGTTGGTGGAGCAGTACTTC. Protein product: CAMAPQGVSLVEQYF.

This chain's CDR3 is CASSYSRGTQETQYF. The DNA of the CDR3 is TGTGCCAGCAGTTACTCGAGGGGGACCCAAGAGACCCAGTACTTC. V usage is TRBV6-5 and J usage is TRBJ2-5, with D perhaps matching TRBD1 (6 bases). The germline V and J ends were trimmed by 0 bases and 1 base, with 9 bases remaining between them. Germline assignment: CDR1 MNHEY and CDR2 SVGAGI. This CDR3 contains 15 residues.

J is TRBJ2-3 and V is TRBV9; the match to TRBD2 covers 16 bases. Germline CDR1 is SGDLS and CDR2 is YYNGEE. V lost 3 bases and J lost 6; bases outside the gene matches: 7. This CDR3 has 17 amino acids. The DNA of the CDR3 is TGTGCCAGCAGCGCCGGGACTAGCGGGGGGGAGATTGATACGCAGTATTTT. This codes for CASSAGTSGGEIDTQYF.

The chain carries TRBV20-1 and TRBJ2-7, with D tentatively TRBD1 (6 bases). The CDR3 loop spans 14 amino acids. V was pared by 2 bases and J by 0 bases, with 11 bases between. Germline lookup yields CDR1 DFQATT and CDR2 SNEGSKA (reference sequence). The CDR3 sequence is CSARKAGVSYEQYF. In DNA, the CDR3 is TGCAGTGCTAGAAAGGCAGGGGTCTCCTACGAGCAGTACTTC.

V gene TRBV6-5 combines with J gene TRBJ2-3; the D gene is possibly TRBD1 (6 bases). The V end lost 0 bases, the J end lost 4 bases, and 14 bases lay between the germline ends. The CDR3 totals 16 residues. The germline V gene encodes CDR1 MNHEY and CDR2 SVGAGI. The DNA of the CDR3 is TGTGCCAGCAGTTACTCGCAGGGGAGAGTGGCAGATACGCAGTATTTT. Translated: CASSYSQGRVADTQYF.

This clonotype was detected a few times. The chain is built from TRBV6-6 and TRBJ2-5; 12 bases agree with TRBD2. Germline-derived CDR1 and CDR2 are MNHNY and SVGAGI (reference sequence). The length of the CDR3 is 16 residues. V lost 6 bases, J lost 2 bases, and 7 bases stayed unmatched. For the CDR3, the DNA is TGTGCCAGCAGCCCGTATCTAGCGGGGGGGCAAGAGACCCAGTACTTC. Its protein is CASSPYLAGGQETQYF.

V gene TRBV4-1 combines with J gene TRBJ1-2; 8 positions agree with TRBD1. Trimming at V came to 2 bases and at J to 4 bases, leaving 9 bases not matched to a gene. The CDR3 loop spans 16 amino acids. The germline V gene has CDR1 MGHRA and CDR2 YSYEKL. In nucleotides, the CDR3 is TGCGCCAGCAGCCAATACCCAGGGGGCGCCGGCTATGGCTACACCTTC. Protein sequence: CASSQYPGGAGYGYTF.

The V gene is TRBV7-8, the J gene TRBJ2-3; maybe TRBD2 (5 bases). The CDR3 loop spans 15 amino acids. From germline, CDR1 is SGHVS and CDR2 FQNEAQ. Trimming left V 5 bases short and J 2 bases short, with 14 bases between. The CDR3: CASSPRGLTTDTQYF. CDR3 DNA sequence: TGTGCCAGCAGCCCCCGCGGGCTCACCACAGATACGCAGTATTTT.